These T cell receptor beta chains were read from a single sample in a study of T cells in Graves' hyperthyroidism and ophthalmopathy. TCRdb fed the multiplex PCR reads into MiXCR, producing one record per CDR3 protein. The sample carries approximately 220,000 distinct CDR3 sequences, 15% to 20% recorded once. Material: blood. These receptors all come from a man in his forties with Graves' hyperthyroidism. CDR3s include the opening cysteine and the closing phenylalanine or tryptophan.

j_call v_call cdr3_aa
TRBJ2-5 TRBV2 CASTPAVQETQYF
TRBJ1-4 TRBV7-2 CASSLGGVRSGEKLFF
TRBJ1-4 TRBV7-2 CASNLGQRNEKLFF
TRBJ1-3 TRBV18 CASSPRTGSTGNTIYF
TRBJ1-5 TRBV6-2/TRBV6-3 CASSPLDRLQPQHF
TRBJ1-5 TRBV24-1 CATSDAGAKNQPQHF
TRBJ2-7 TRBV6-6 CASSYSAGSNYEQYF
TRBJ2-6 TRBV19 CASSSSDRGSTGANVLTF
TRBJ2-3 TRBV7-2 CASSSLAGGRTDTQYF
TRBJ1-1 TRBV28 CASSYIDRFEAFF
TRBJ2-7 TRBV27 CASSPGTGLYYEQYF
TRBJ1-1 TRBV7-8 CASRRGGNTEAFF
TRBJ2-7 TRBV7-9 CASSSGVREQYF
TRBJ1-5 TRBV19 CASSRTGGENQPQHF
TRBJ1-5 TRBV4-1 CASSQDNQGWYQPQHF
TRBJ2-1 TRBV20-1 CSATGLAAGDEQFF
TRBJ2-3 TRBV18 CASSPGGAGTDTQYF
TRBJ2-3 TRBV20-1 CSASELPGTDTQYF
TRBJ1-2 TRBV5-1 CASSPGQWGGFNGYTF
TRBJ2-1 TRBV19 CASSSGTINEQFF
TRBJ2-2 TRBV5-5 CASSWAGGRAGTGELFF
TRBJ2-7 TRBV12-3/TRBV12-4 CASSFDRAYEQYF
TRBJ2-2 TRBV25-1 CASSDSSTVNTGELFF
TRBJ2-7 TRBV6-5 CASSLLRGEQYF
TRBJ2-3 TRBV20-1 CSARDESGVRTDTQYF
TRBJ1-2 TRBV18 CASSPQGLGGYTF
TRBJ1-1 TRBV30 CAWGGSLNTEAFF
TRBJ1-2 TRBV4-3 CASSPRQEILYGYTF
TRBJ2-1 TRBV6-2/TRBV6-3 CASMGGDNGNEQFF
TRBJ1-1 TRBV7-6 CASSRATVNTEAFF
TRBJ2-3 TRBV6-1 CASSELAGDTDTQYF
TRBJ1-5 TRBV18 CASSLDGNQPQHF
TRBJ2-3 TRBV27 CASSFGVGDSFATDTQYF
TRBJ2-5 TRBV2 CASSRTSGRETQYF
TRBJ1-2 TRBV6-1 CASSLTGFYGYTF
TRBJ1-4 TRBV3-1 CASSQRTGGFNEKLFF
TRBJ2-7 TRBV28 CASSFEGIAYEQYF
TRBJ2-2 TRBV7-3 CASSLGTSTGELFF
TRBJ2-7 TRBV15 CATSREWDRSYEQYF